This TCR beta chain is drawn from a study of T cell repertoires in cytomegalovirus infection. The wider study: HLA-B-restricted CMV epitopes that are well studied, plus recently identified HLA-C-restricted ones, were used by the study. Public TCR beta signatures provided an indication of both CMV infection and a matching HLA type.

TCRdb re-derived calls from the reads in MiXCR, one entry per CDR3 protein. The sample shows approximately 1,000,000 distinct CDR3 sequences, more than 25% of them seen only once. The CDR3 covers 18 residues. Trimming took off 6 bases at V and 0 bases at J, with 23 bases between the two ends. Germline V gene data show CDR1 as MNHEY and CDR2 as SVGEGT. Findings and caveats of the study: Dominant in the ex vivo response were TCR beta clonotypes restricted by HLA-C and specific for CMV. Carriers of CMV and the relevant HLA type were discriminated by public TCR beta frequency.

On this clonotype: No antigen is known for it.

The material was cultured CD8+ T cells from PBMCs, obtained from culture after CMV antigen stimulation. This sequence joins TRBV6-2 or TRBV6-3 and TRBJ1-1; tentatively, D is TRBD1 (6 bases). This clonotype was obtained from a human donor in good health (CMV status not recorded). Some clones in this sample may be carry-over from other donors' samples. The CDR3 DNA reads TGTGCCAGCAGAGGGTCCAGGACAGAGGGATGGATGAACACTGAAGCTTTCTTT. Encoded protein: CASRGSRTEGWMNTEAFF.